The rows below give T cell receptor beta chains drawn from one sample of a study of T cells after yellow fever vaccination. TCRdb itself ran the 5' RACE reads through MiXCR, one entry per CDR3 protein. The table records roughly 310,000 distinct CDR3 sequences, roughly 3.5% of them present only once. Specimen: PBMCs, collected on the day of the yellow fever booster vaccination. Source of these receptors: a man younger than 35 who received the YFV17D yellow fever vaccine. Both conserved end residues are part of each CDR3. Each record gives: J gene, clone size, D gene, V gene, CDR3 protein, CDR3 DNA. The D gene is left open where the match is weak. For some rows the clone size is stated as once, few or many, or as a class when expanded; others skip it.

TRBJ2-5 | few | TRBD2 | TRBV28 | CASSWTSGGETQYF | TGTGCCAGCAGCTGGACTAGCGGGGGTGAGACCCAGTACTTC
TRBJ1-4 | many | - | TRBV4-1 | CASSQESGGSENEKLFF | TGCGCCAGCAGCCAAGAGTCGGGGGGATCAGAAAATGAAAAACTGTTTTTT
TRBJ1-6 | many | - | TRBV7-2 | CASSFLTRDSPLHF | TGTGCCAGCAGCTTTTTGACTCGCGATTCACCCCTCCACTTT
TRBJ2-7 | many | - | TRBV27 | CASSPSGAMNEQYF | TGTGCCAGCAGCCCGTCGGGGGCAATGAACGAGCAGTACTTC
TRBJ2-5 | many | TRBD2 | TRBV7-8 | CASSPTPGGGAQETQYF | TGTGCCAGCAGCCCTACCCCCGGCGGGGGGGCCCAAGAGACCCAGTACTTC
TRBJ2-3 | many | TRBD2 | TRBV11-2 | CASSLSAGGYTDTQYF | TGTGCCAGCAGCTTATCTGCGGGGGGCTACACAGATACGCAGTATTTT
TRBJ2-5 | many | TRBD1 | TRBV9 | CASSVPGQGVGETQYF | TGTGCCAGCAGCGTTCCGGGACAGGGGGTCGGGGAGACCCAGTACTTC
TRBJ2-2 | few | - | TRBV28 | CASPSPNTGELFF | TGTGCCAGTCCGTCCCCAAACACCGGGGAGCTGTTTTTT
TRBJ1-3 | few | - | TRBV10-3 | CAISGGRTPGKVGNTIYF | TGTGCCATCAGTGGAGGGAGAACTCCAGGGAAGGTTGGAAACACCATATATTTT
TRBJ2-3 | - | TRBD1 | TRBV20-1 | CSATFRDRGTDTQYF | TGCAGTGCAACCTTCCGGGACAGGGGAACAGATACGCAGTATTTT
TRBJ1-1 | - | - | TRBV5-5 | CASSLEQTRPEAFF | TGTGCCAGCAGCTTAGAACAGACTCGCCCTGAAGCTTTCTTT
TRBJ2-5 | many | - | TRBV20-1 | CSASPGIEEETQYF | TGCAGTGCTAGTCCCGGGATAGAAGAAGAGACCCAGTACTTC
TRBJ2-1 | few | - | TRBV4-3 | CASSQRSGSYNEQFF | TGCGCCAGCAGCCAACGCTCAGGGTCCTACAATGAGCAGTTCTTC
TRBJ1-2 | - | TRBD1 | TRBV20-1 | CSAENPGQGLGGYTF | TGCAGTGCTGAAAATCCGGGACAGGGACTGGGTGGCTACACCTTC
TRBJ2-5 | few | TRBD1 | TRBV18 | CASSPLGTGVETQYF | TGTGCCAGCTCACCACTTGGGACAGGGGTGGAGACCCAGTACTTC
TRBJ2-7 | many | TRBD1 | TRBV4-1 | CASSQVWDRTYEQYF | TGCGCCAGCAGCCAAGTATGGGACAGGACCTACGAGCAGTACTTC
TRBJ2-2 | few | - | TRBV7-2 | CASSLGPGPDTGELFF | TGTGCCAGCAGCTTAGGGCCAGGACCTGACACCGGGGAGCTGTTTTTT
TRBJ2-1 | many | - | TRBV5-1 | CASSFITSTYNEQFF | TGCGCCAGCAGCTTCATTACTTCGACTTACAATGAGCAGTTCTTC
TRBJ2-3 | many | TRBD2 | TRBV20-1 | CSARDRVAGGPVNTQYF | TGCAGTGCTAGAGATCGGGTAGCGGGGGGGCCCGTTAATACGCAGTATTTT
TRBJ2-5 | many | - | TRBV20-1 | CSPKKVSWETQYF | TGCAGTCCAAAGAAAGTATCGTGGGAGACCCAGTACTTC
TRBJ1-5 | - | - | TRBV2 | CASAQFSNQPQHF | TGTGCCAGCGCCCAGTTCAGCAATCAGCCCCAGCATTTT
TRBJ2-2 | - | TRBD2 | TRBV19 | CASSTSGGTGELFF | TGTGCCAGTTCAACTAGCGGGGGAACCGGGGAGCTGTTTTTT
TRBJ1-3 | few | - | TRBV7-3 | CASSLNAGNTIYF | TGTGCCAGCAGCTTAAATGCAGGAAACACCATATATTTT
TRBJ2-7 | - | TRBD2 | TRBV10-3 | CAIRGTSGGRNEEYF | TGTGCCATCAGGGGGACTAGCGGGGGGCGAAACGAGGAGTACTTC
TRBJ1-6 | - | - | TRBV20-1 | CSARRSSSYNSPLHF | TGCAGTGCTAGAAGAAGCAGCTCCTATAATTCACCCCTCCACTTT
TRBJ1-5 | many | TRBD1 | TRBV20-1 | CSALRQGQPQHF | TGCAGTGCTCTACGACAGGGCCAGCCCCAGCATTTT
TRBJ2-1 | few | TRBD1 | TRBV6-5 | CASSYLGQGADEQFF | TGTGCCAGCAGTTACCTGGGACAGGGGGCCGATGAGCAGTTCTTC
TRBJ2-1 | - | - | TRBV2 | CASSVLKVYEQFF | TGTGCCAGCAGTGTCCTAAAAGTGTATGAGCAGTTCTTC
TRBJ2-1 | many | TRBD2 | TRBV20-1 | CSARALAGANNEQFF | TGCAGTGCTAGAGCACTAGCGGGGGCCAACAATGAGCAGTTCTTC
TRBJ1-5 | few | - | TRBV5-5 | CASSFFDSNQPQHF | TGTGCCAGCAGCTTTTTCGATAGCAATCAGCCCCAGCATTTT
TRBJ2-1 | many | - | TRBV18 | CASSPPAPGEVGEQFF | TGTGCCAGCTCACCACCGGCTCCAGGGGAGGTTGGTGAGCAGTTCTTC
TRBJ2-1 | - | TRBD2 | TRBV19 | CASSTPSGGNNNEQFF | TGTGCCAGTAGTACCCCGAGCGGGGGGAACAACAATGAGCAGTTCTTC
TRBJ2-5 | many | - | TRBV28 | CASSYPQGGETQYF | TGTGCCAGCAGTTACCCACAGGGGGGGGAGACCCAGTACTTC
TRBJ2-5 | many | TRBD2 | TRBV4-3 | CASSQRLAGDHFQETQYF | TGCGCCAGCAGCCAACGACTAGCGGGGGACCACTTTCAAGAGACCCAGTACTTC
TRBJ1-3 | many | TRBD1 | TRBV11-3 | CASSPGQGLSGNTIYF | TGTGCCAGCAGCCCGGGACAGGGACTCTCTGGAAACACCATATATTTT
TRBJ2-3 | many | - | TRBV28 | CASSLVYTQYF | TGTGCCAGCAGTTTGGTGTATACGCAGTATTTT
TRBJ2-5 | many | TRBD1 | TRBV5-6 | CASSVSGTELGETQYF | TGTGCCAGCAGCGTTTCCGGGACAGAGTTGGGGGAGACCCAGTACTTC
TRBJ2-1 | few | - | TRBV24-1 | CATSEPGGNYNEQFF | TGTGCCACCAGTGAACCGGGGGGCAACTACAATGAGCAGTTCTTC
TRBJ2-3 | few | TRBD2 | TRBV7-2 | CASSISPLAGGWDTQYF | TGTGCCAGCAGCATCTCCCCCCTAGCGGGGGGATGGGATACGCAGTATTTT